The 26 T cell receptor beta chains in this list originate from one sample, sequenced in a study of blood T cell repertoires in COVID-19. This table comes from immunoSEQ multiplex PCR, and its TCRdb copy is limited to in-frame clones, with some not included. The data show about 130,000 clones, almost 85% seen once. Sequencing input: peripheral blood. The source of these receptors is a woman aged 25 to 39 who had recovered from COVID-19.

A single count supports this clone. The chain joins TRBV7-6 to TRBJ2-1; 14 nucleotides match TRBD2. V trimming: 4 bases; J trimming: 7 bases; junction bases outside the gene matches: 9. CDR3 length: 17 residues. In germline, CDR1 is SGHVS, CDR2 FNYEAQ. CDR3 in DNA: TGTGCCAGCAGCTCCCGAACCGGGACTAGCGGGAGTAATGAGCAGTTCTTC. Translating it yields CASSSRTGTSGSNEQFF.

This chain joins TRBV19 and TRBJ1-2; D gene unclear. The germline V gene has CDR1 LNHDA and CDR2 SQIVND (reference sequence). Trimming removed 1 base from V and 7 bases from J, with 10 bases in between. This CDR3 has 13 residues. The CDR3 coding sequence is TGTGCCAGTAGTATAGGCGGATACGGTGGCTACACCTTC. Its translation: CASSIGGYGGYTF.

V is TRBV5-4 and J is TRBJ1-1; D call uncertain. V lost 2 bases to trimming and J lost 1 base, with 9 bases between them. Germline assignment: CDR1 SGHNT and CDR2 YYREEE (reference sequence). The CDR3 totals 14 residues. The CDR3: CASSLDTKNTEAFF. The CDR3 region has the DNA TGTGCCAGCAGCTTAGACACAAAGAACACTGAAGCTTTCTTT. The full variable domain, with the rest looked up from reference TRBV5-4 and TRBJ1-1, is ETGVTQSPTHLIKTRGQQVTLRCSSQSGHNTVSWYQQALGQGPQFIFQYYREEENGRGNFPPRFSGLQFPNYSSELNVNALELDDSALYLCASSLDTKNTEAFFGQGTRLTVV.

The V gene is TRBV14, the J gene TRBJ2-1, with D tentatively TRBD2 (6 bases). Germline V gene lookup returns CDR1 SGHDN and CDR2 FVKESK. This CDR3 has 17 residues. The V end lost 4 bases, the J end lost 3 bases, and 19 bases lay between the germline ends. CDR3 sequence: CASSPRGGATNYNEQFF. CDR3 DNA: TGTGCCAGCAGCCCGAGGGGCGGGGCAACAAACTACAATGAGCAGTTCTTC.

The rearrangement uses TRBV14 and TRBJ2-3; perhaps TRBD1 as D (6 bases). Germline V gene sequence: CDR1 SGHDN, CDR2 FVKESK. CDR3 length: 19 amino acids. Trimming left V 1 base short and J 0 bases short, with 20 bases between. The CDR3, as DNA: TGTGCCAGCAGCCAAGGTCCCCTGAGCAGGGGATTTAGCACAGATACGCAGTATTTT. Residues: CASSQGPLSRGFSTDTQYF.

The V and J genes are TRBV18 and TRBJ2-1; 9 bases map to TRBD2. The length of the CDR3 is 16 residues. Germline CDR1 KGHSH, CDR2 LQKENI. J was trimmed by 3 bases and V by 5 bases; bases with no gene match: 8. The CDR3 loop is CASSTTSGTLYNEQFF. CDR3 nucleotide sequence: TGTGCCAGCTCAACGACTAGCGGAACCCTCTACAATGAGCAGTTCTTC.

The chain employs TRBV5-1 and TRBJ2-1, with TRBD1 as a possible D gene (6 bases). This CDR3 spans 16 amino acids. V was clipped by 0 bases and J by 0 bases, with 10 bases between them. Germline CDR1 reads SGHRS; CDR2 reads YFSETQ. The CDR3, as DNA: TGCGCCAGCAGCTTGGAGGGGGTAAGCTCCTACAATGAGCAGTTCTTC. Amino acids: CASSLEGVSSYNEQFF.

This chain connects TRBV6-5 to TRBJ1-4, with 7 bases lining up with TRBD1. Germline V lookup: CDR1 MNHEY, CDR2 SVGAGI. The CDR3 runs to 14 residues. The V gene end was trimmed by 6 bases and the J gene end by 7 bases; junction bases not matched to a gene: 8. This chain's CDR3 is CASRGAQGGEKLFF. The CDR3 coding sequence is TGTGCCAGCAGGGGGGCCCAGGGGGGTGAAAAACTGTTTTTT.

The CDR3 region is CASSEEWSSTDTQYF. The CDR3 coding sequence is TGTGCCAGCAGTGAAGAATGGAGCAGCACAGATACGCAGTATTTT. The V call is TRBV6-1, the J call TRBJ2-3; D gene unclear. V lost 1 base, J lost 0 bases, and 8 bases lay in between. Germline V gene sequence: CDR1 MNHNS, CDR2 SASEGT. CDR3 size: 15 residues.

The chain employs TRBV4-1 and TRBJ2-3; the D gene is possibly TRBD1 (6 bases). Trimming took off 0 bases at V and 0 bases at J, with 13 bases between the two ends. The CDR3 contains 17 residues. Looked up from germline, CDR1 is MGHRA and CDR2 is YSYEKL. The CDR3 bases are TGCGCCAGCAGCCAAGATTTGGGACACCCTAGCACAGATACGCAGTATTTT. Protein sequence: CASSQDLGHPSTDTQYF.

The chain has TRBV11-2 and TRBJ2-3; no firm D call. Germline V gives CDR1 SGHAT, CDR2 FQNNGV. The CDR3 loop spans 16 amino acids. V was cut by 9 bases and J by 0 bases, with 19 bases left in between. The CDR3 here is CASTSDRVPSTDTQYF. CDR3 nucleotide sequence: TGTGCCAGTACCTCGGATCGGGTTCCTAGCACAGATACGCAGTATTTT. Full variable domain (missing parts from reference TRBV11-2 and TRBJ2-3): EAGVAQSPRYKIIEKRQSVAFWCNPISGHATLYWYQQILGQGPKLLIQFQNNGVVDDSQLPKDRFSAERLKGVDSTLKIQPAKLEDSAVYLCASTSDRVPSTDTQYFGPGTRLTVL.

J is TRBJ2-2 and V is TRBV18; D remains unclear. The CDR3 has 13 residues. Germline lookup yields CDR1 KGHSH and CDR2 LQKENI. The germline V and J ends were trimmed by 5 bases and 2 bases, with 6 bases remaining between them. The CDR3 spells CASSAQNTGELFF. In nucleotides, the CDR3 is TGTGCCAGCTCAGCGCAAAACACCGGGGAGCTGTTTTTT.

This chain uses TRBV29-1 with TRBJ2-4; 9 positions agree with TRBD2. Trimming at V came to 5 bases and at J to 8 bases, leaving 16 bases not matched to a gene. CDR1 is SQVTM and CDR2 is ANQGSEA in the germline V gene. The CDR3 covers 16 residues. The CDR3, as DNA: TGCAGCGTTTCCCTTAGCGGGAGTTTGGGGCTAGACATTCAGTACTTC. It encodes CSVSLSGSLGLDIQYF.

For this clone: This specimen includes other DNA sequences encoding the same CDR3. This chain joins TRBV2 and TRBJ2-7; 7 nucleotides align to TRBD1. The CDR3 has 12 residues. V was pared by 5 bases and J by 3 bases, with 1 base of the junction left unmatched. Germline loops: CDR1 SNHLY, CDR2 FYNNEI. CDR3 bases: TGTGCCAGCAGTCGGGACAGCTACGAGCAGTACTTC. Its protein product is CASSRDSYEQYF.

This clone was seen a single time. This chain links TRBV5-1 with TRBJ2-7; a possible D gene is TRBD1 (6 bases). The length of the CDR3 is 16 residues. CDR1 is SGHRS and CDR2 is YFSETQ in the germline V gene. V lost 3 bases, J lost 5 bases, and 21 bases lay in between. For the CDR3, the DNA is TGCGCCAGCAGCTCGCCGCTTTGGCAGGGGACCAACGAGCAGTACTTC. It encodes CASSSPLWQGTNEQYF.

The CDR3 loop is CASTRTAFYGYTF. CDR3 coding DNA: TGTGCCAGTACCAGGACAGCCTTCTATGGCTACACCTTC. This chain links TRBV19 with TRBJ1-2, with D perhaps TRBD1 (6 bases). This CDR3 spans 13 amino acids. Between the trimmed V and J ends, which lost 7 bases and 4 bases, there was a span of 13 bases. Looked up from germline, CDR1 is LNHDA and CDR2 is SQIVND (reference sequence).

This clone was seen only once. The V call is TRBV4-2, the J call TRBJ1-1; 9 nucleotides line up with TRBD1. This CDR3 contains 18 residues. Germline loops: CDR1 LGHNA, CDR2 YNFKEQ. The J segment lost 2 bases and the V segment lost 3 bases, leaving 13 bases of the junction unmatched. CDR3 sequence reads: CASSHVSGTGYGNTEAFF. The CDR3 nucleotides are TGTGCCAGCAGCCACGTATCCGGGACAGGGTACGGAAACACTGAAGCTTTCTTT.

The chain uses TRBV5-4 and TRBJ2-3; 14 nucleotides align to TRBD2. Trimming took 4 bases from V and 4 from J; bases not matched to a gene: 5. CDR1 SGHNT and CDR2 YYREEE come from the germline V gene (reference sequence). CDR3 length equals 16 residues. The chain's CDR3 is CASSRTSGGLADTQYF. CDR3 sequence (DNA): TGTGCCAGCAGCCGGACTAGCGGGGGGTTGGCAGATACGCAGTATTTT.

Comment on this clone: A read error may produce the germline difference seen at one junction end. The CDR3 sequence is CASSKEIVSSGAHGHIQYF. CDR3 DNA: TGTGCCAGCAGCAAAGAAATTGTATCTAGCGGGGCCCACGGGCACATTCAGTACTTC. V usage is TRBV3-1 (or the pseudogene TRBV3-2) and J usage is TRBJ2-4; TRBD2 matches 9 bases. Looked up from germline, CDR1 is LGHDT and CDR2 is YNNKEL (reference sequence). The length of the CDR3 is 19 residues.

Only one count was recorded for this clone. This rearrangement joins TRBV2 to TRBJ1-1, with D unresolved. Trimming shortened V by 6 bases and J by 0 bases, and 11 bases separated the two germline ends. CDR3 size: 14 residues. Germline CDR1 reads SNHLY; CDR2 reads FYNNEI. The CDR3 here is CASSQGRVNTEAFF. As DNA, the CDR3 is TGTGCCAGCAGCCAAGGGAGGGTGAACACTGAAGCTTTCTTT.

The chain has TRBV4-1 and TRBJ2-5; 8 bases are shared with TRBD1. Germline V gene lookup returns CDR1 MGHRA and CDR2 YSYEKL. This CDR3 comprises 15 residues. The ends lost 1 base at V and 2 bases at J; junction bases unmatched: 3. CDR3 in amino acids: CASSQVGQGQETQYF. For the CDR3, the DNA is TGCGCCAGCAGCCAAGTAGGACAGGGTCAAGAGACCCAGTACTTC.

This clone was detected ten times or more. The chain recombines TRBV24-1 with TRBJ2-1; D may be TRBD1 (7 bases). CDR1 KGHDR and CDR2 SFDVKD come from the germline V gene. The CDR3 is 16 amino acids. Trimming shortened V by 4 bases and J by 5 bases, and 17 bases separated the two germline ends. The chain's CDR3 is CATSDPTGAGNNEQFF. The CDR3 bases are TGTGCCACCAGTGACCCTACAGGGGCGGGAAACAATGAGCAGTTCTTC.

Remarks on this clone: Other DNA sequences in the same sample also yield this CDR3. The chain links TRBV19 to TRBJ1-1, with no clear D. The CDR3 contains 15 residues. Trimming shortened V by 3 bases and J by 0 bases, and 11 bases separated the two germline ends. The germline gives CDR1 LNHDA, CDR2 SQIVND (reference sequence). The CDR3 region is CASSILGGMNTEAFF. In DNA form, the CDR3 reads TGTGCCAGTAGTATTTTAGGAGGTATGAACACTGAAGCTTTCTTT.

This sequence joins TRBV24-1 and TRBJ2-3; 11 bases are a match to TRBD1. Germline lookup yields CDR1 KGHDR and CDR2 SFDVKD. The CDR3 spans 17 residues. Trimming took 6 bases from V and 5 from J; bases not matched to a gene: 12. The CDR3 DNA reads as TGTGCCACCAGTACTCCGGGACAGGGGGATGTTCGAGATACGCAGTATTTT. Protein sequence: CATSTPGQGDVRDTQYF.

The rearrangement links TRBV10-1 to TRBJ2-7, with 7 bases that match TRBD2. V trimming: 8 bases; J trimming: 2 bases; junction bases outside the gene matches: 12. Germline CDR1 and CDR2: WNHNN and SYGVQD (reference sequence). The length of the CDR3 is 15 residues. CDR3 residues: CASQFRGELPYEQYF. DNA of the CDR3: TGCGCCAGCCAGTTCCGGGGGGAGTTGCCCTACGAGCAGTACTTC.

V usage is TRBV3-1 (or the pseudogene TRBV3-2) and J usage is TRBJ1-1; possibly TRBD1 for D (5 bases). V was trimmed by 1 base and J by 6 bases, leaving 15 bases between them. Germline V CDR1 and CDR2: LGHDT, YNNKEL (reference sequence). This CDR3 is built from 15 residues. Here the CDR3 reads CASSQGGGREAEAFF. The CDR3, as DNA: TGTGCCAGCAGCCAAGGTGGGGGTAGGGAGGCTGAAGCTTTCTTT.